Below are 3 T cell receptor beta chains sequenced from a single sample in a study of blood T cell repertoires in COVID-19. Assay used: immunoSEQ multiplex PCR; TCRdb lists only in-frame clones, some missing. In the table there are fewer than 250,000 clones, 81% of which are singletons. Specimen: PBMCs or T cells enriched from blood (not recorded which). These receptors all stem from a woman in her fifties or sixties with acute COVID-19.

J is TRBJ1-5 and V is TRBV6-6; a possible D gene is TRBD1 (5 bases). V lost 5 bases, J lost 6 bases, and 14 bases lay in between. Germline V gene lookup returns CDR1 MNHNY and CDR2 SVGAGI (reference sequence). The CDR3 runs 14 residues. This CDR3 is CASSTYTGAQPQHF. The CDR3 region has the DNA TGTGCCAGCAGTACTTATACTGGGGCTCAGCCCCAGCATTTT.

A note on this clone: In the same sample, other DNA sequences code for this CDR3. The rearrangement joins TRBV19 to TRBJ2-5; D possibly corresponds to TRBD1 (5 bases). The germline V gene encodes CDR1 LNHDA and CDR2 SQIVND (reference sequence). V lost 2 bases and J lost 1, with 8 bases in between. CDR3 length: 14 amino acids. The CDR3 DNA follows: TGTGCCAGTAGTATACAGGGTGGCCAAGAGACCCAGTACTTC. It codes for CASSIQGGQETQYF. The whole variable domain, remainder taken from reference TRBV19 and TRBJ2-5, is DGGITQSPKYLFRKEGQNVTLSCEQNLNHDAMYWYRQDPGQGLRLIYYSQIVNDFQKGDIAEGYSVSREKKESFPLTVTSAQKNPTAFYLCASSIQGGQETQYFGPGTRLLVL.

V is TRBV5-5 and J is TRBJ2-7, with 9 bases that match TRBD2. The ends lost 2 bases at V and 4 bases at J; junction bases unmatched: 4. The germline V gene encodes CDR1 SGHKS and CDR2 YYEKEE (reference sequence). The CDR3 loop spans 14 amino acids. In DNA, the CDR3 is TGTGCCAGCAGCTTAGCGGGAGGAAGATACGAGCAGTACTTC. It is translated as CASSLAGGRYEQYF.